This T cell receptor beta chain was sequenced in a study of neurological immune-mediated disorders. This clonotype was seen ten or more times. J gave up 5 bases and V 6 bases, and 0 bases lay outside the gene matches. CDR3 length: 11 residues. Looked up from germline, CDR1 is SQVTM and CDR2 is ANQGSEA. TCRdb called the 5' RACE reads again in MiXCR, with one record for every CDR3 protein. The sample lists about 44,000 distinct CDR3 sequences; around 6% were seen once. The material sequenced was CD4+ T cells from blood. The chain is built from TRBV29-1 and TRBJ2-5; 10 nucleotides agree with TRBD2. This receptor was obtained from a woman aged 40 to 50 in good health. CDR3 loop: CSVTSGETQYF. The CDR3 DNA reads TGCAGCGTGACTAGCGGGGAGACCCAGTACTTC.